This T cell receptor beta chain is from a study of Ad26.COV2.S vaccination and SARS-CoV-2 variants. Findings and caveats of the study: Reportedly, after vaccination the spike-specific CD8+ and CD4+ T cell responses displayed substantial breadth. Vaccine and placebo recipients had similar non-spike TCR breadth.

In the case of this clone: Its antigen is unknown.

Indicated treatment: some 19 received Ad26.COV2.S at low or high dose, single or two shots; several received placebo; per-sample allocation not given. Samples came from day 63 after the first vaccine or placebo injection. Sequencing used immunoSEQ multiplex PCR; TCRdb keeps in-frame clones, though not all of them. The data show 300,000 to 350,000 clones, roughly 90% seen once. Germline V gene sequence: CDR1 SGHDT, CDR2 YYEEEE. After removal of 5 bases from V and 7 bases from J, the junction contained 12 bases not matched to a gene. The length of the CDR3 is 16 residues. This TCR came from a person aged 18-60 years who received the Ad26.COV2.S COVID-19 vaccine or a placebo. This material consisted of peripheral blood, taken in a trial of Ad26.COV2.S vaccine versus placebo. The rearrangement links TRBV5-6 to TRBJ2-1; 10 nucleotides line up with TRBD2. The CDR3 coding sequence is TGTGCCAGCAGGATTTGGGGGCTAGCGGGAGTTAATGAGCAGTTCTTC. Its protein is CASRIWGLAGVNEQFF.